This T cell receptor beta chain stems from a study of T cell changes during pregnancy in multiple sclerosis. From germline, CDR1 is SGHRS and CDR2 YFSETQ. V was pared by 4 bases and J by 1 base, with 4 bases of the junction left unmatched. The CDR3 has 15 residues. Within the sample, this clone is medium-sized. Measured with immunoSEQ multiplex PCR; TCRdb has only the in-frame clones, and not every one. Of approximately 37,000 clones in the sample, 89% were seen once. The receptor was isolated from a female donor with multiple sclerosis, enrolled in a pregnancy study. Sequencing used CD4+ T cells from peripheral blood mononuclear cells, obtained in the first trimester of pregnancy. This chain joins TRBV5-1 and TRBJ1-4; 7 nucleotides agree with TRBD1. CDR3 sequence reads: CASSLSGGTNEKLFF. The CDR3 DNA reads as TGCGCCAGCAGCCTCTCAGGGGGAACTAATGAAAAACTGTTTTTT.